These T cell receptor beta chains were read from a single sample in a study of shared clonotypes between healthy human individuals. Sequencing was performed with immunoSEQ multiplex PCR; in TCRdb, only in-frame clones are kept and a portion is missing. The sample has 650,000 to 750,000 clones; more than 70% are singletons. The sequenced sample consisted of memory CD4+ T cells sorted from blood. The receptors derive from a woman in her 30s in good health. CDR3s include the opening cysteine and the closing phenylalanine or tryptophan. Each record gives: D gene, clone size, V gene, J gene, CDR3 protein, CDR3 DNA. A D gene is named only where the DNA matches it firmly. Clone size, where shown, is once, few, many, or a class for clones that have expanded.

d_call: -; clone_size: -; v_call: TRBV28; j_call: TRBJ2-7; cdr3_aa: CASSFVGRSYEQYF; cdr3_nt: TGTGCCAGCAGTTTCGTCGGCAGAAGCTACGAGCAGTACTTC
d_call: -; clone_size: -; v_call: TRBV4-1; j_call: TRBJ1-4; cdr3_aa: CASSQDLIDSPLF; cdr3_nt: TGCGCCAGCAGCCAAGATCTAATAGACAGTCCCCTTTTT
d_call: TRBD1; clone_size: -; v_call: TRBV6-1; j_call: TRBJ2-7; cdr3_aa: CASSEHGQGPYEQYF; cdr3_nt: TGTGCCAGCAGTGAACATGGACAGGGTCCCTACGAGCAGTACTTC
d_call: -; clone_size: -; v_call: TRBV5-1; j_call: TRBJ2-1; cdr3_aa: CASSLVGHPSDEQFF; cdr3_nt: TGCGCCAGCAGCTTGGTAGGACATCCCTCTGATGAGCAGTTCTTC
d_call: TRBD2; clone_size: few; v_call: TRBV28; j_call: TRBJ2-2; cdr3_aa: CASGGLAEDRGELFF; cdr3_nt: TGTGCCAGTGGCGGCCTAGCGGAGGATAGGGGGGAGCTGTTTTTT
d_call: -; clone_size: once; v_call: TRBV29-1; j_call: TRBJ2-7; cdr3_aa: CSVRTAVYEQYF; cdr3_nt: TGCAGCGTAAGGACGGCGGTCTACGAGCAGTACTTC
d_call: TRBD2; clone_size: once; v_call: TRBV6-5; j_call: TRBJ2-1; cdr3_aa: CASKGLAGGEEQFF; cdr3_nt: TGTGCCAGCAAGGGGCTAGCGGGAGGTGAAGAGCAGTTCTTC
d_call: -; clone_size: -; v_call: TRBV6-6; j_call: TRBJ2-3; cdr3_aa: CASRPESRTDTQYF; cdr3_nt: TGTGCCAGCAGGCCTGAAAGCCGGACAGATACGCAGTATTTT
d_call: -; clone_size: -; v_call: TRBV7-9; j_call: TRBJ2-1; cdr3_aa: CASIRTPSSYNEQFF; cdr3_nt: TGTGCCAGCATCAGGACCCCCAGCTCCTACAATGAGCAGTTCTTC
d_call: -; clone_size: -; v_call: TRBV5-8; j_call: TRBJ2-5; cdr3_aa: CASSSGWSTGRGETQYF; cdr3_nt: TGTGCCAGCAGCTCGGGGTGGTCGACAGGGCGGGGAGAGACCCAGTACTTC
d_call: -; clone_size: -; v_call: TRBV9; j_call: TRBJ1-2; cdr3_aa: CASSPIRGGGYTF; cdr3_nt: TGTGCCAGCAGCCCCATCCGGGGCGGCGGCTACACCTTC
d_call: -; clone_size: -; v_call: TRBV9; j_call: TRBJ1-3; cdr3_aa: CASSVAGEFSGNTIYF; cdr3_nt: TGTGCCAGCAGCGTAGCGGGCGAGTTCTCTGGAAACACCATATATTTT
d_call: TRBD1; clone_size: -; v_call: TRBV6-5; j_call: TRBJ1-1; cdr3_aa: CASSTMGTANTEAFF; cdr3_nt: TGTGCCAGCAGTACAATGGGGACAGCCAACACTGAAGCTTTCTTT
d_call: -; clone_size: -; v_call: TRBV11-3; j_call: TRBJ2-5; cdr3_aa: CASSLGLAETQYF; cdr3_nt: TGTGCCAGCAGCTTAGGCCTCGCTGAGACCCAGTACTTC
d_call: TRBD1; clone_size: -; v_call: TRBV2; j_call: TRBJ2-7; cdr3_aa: CASSVAAVPQGVAYEQYF; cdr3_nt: TGTGCCAGCAGTGTGGCAGCCGTTCCACAGGGGGTTGCCTACGAGCAGTACTTC
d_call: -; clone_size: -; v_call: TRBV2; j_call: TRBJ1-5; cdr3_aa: CASNRQGGDNQPQHF; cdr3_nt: TGTGCCAGCAATCGTCAGGGAGGAGACAATCAGCCCCAGCATTTT
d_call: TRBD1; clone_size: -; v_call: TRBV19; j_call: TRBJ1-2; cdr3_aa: CASTQGASNGYTF; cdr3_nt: TGTGCCAGTACGCAGGGGGCGTCTAACGGCTACACCTTC
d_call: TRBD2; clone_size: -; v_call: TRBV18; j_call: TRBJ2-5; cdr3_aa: CASSPGLATGETQYF; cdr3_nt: TGTGCCAGCTCACCAGGACTAGCTACCGGGGAGACCCAGTACTTC
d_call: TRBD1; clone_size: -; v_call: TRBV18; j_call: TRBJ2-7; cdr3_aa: CASSPGQGTHEQYF; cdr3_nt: TGTGCCAGCTCACCCGGACAGGGAACCCACGAGCAGTACTTC
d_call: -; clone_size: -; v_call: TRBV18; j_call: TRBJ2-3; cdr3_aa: CASSPPMGDTQYF; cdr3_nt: TGTGCCAGCTCCCCCCCAATGGGAGATACGCAGTATTTT
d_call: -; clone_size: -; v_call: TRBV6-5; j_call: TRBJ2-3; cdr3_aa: CASSYRTSGTDTQYF; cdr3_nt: TGTGCCAGCAGTTACCGGACGTCGGGCACAGATACGCAGTATTTT
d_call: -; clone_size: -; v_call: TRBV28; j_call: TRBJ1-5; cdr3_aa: CASRPQAQPQHF; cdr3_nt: TGTGCCAGCAGGCCACAGGCCCAGCCCCAGCATTTT
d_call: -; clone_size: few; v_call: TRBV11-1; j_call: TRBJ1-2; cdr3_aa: CASSLSQGGYTF; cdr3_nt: TGTGCCAGCAGCTTATCCCAGGGTGGCTACACCTTC
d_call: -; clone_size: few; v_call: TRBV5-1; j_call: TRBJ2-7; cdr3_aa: CASSLQGYEQYF; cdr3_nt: TGCGCCAGCAGCCTACAGGGCTACGAGCAGTACTTC
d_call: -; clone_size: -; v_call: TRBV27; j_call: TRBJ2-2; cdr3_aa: CASRARGRDTGELFF; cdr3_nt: TGTGCCAGCCGAGCGCGGGGACGGGACACCGGGGAGCTGTTTTTT
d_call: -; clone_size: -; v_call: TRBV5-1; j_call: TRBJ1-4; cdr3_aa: CASRGAINEKLFF; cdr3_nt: TGCGCCAGCAGGGGGGCGATTAATGAAAAACTGTTTTTT